This section outlines one T cell receptor beta chain sequence together with its context. Semi-nested PCR with Nested Universal Primer A followed constant-region reverse priming of full-length variable regions. TCRdb independently ran MiXCR on the 5' RACE reads; one entry per CDR3 protein. The table records tens of thousands of distinct CDR3 sequences, roughly 23% of them present only once. CDR1 LGHNA and CDR2 YSLEER come from the germline V gene. Trimming stripped 11 bases from V and 4 bases from J, with 15 bases between. The CDR3 runs to 13 residues. The V call is TRBV4-3, the J call TRBJ2-1; TRBD2 is a possible D gene (6 bases). The TCR originated in a female donor with breast cancer. Sequenced sample: memory CD4+ T cells sorted from a lymph node. Regarding subset: memory CD4+ T cells, CD4+CD45RO+CD25-. The CDR3 sequence: CAASRERYNEQFF. The CDR3 DNA reads TGCGCCGCGTCTCGGGAGAGGTACAATGAGCAGTTCTTC.